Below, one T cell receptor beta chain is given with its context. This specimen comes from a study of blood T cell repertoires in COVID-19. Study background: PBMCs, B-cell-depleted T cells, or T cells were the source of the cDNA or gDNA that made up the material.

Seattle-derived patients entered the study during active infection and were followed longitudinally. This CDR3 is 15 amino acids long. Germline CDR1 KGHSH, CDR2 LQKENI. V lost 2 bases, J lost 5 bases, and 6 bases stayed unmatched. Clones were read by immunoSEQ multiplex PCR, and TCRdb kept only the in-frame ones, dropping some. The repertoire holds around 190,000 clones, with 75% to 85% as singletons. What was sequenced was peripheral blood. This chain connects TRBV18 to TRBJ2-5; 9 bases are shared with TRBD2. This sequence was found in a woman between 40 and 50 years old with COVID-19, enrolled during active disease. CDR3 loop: CASSPGGLAAETQYF. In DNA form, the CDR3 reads TGTGCCAGCTCACCAGGGGGACTAGCTGCGGAGACCCAGTACTTC.